These 25 T cell receptor beta chains originate from one sample sequenced in a study of blood T cells in healthy people across ages (dated by TCRdb to between 2015 and 2016). The library was built by means of 5' RACE. The listed sequencing device is Illumina HiSeq 2500. A second PCR of roughly 6 to 11 cycles was run with a J-beta primer mix and a sample-barcoded 5' primer. The raw public data were reprocessed by TCRdb itself: fastp quality trimming at Q25, MiXCR clonotype calling, in-frame beta chains only. Each entry is one CDR3 protein sequence, shown with its most common DNA and genes. This sample has hundreds of thousands of distinct CDR3 sequences in its table, and 20% to 25% of those were observed once. The top ten constitute 8% to 10% of the sample. These same data were also listed under a study on T cells of mothers and their children.

Sequenced: blood. These receptors were obtained from a boy aged 10-17 years in good health.

This clonotype was picked up a small number of times. CDR3 DNA sequence: TGTGCCACCGGACCCCGCGATTTGGATACGCAGTATTTT. It encodes CATGPRDLDTQYF. The genes are TRBV10-3 and TRBJ2-3; D gene ambiguous. The CDR3 is made up of 13 amino acids. Between the trimmed V and J ends, which lost 10 bases and 6 bases, there was a span of 17 bases. Per the germline V gene, CDR1 is ENHRY and CDR2 is SYGVKD.

This clonotype was counted a few times. The gene calls are TRBV28 and TRBJ1-4; D remains ambiguous. Between the trimmed V and J ends, which lost 6 bases and 8 bases, there was a span of 13 bases. The germline CDR1 and CDR2 sequences are MDHEN and SYDVKM. The CDR3 runs to 13 residues. The CDR3 protein is CASRWTMEEKLFF. DNA of the CDR3: TGTGCCAGCAGGTGGACCATGGAAGAAAAACTGTTTTTT.

V gene TRBV14 combines with J gene TRBJ2-1; D call uncertain. Germline V gene data show CDR1 as SGHDN and CDR2 as FVKESK. CDR3 length equals 13 residues. Trimming took 3 bases from V and 8 from J, leaving 11 bases between them. The CDR3 sequence is CASSQPSMDEQFF. DNA of the CDR3: TGTGCCAGCAGCCAGCCTAGTATGGATGAGCAGTTCTTC.

Only a few counts were recorded for this clonotype. A read error is likely, as this CDR3 ends without the conserved phenylalanine or tryptophan. The genes are TRBV5-1 and TRBJ1-1, with TRBD1 matching 8 bases. Germline-derived CDR1 and CDR2 are SGHRS and YFSETQ. This CDR3 spans 15 amino acids. The ends lost 4 bases at V and 8 bases at J; junction bases unmatched: 13. CDR3 region: CASSLDRGNGGEAFL. CDR3 DNA: TGCGCCAGCAGCCTCGACAGGGGCAACGGGGGGGAAGCTTTCCTT.

V is TRBV5-1 and J is TRBJ2-5; D uncertain. There are 16 residues in the CDR3. Per germline, CDR1 SGHRS and CDR2 YFSETQ. The germline V and J ends were trimmed by 4 bases and 1 base, with 17 bases remaining between them. CDR3 sequence: CASSPPPTVPQETQYF. The CDR3 DNA follows: TGCGCCAGCAGCCCACCACCAACAGTACCCCAAGAGACCCAGTACTTC.

The chain couples TRBV6-2 or TRBV6-3 to TRBJ2-1; D might be TRBD2 (6 bases). V lost 5 bases and J lost 4, with 15 bases in between. The CDR3 extends over 15 amino acids. Germline V lookup: CDR1 MNHEY, CDR2 SVGEGT. CDR3 bases: TGTGCCAGCAGTCCAACCGGGACTGTGTACAATGAGCAGTTCTTC. This translates into CASSPTGTVYNEQFF.

The chain is built from TRBV10-3 and TRBJ2-7, with D tentatively TRBD2 (5 bases). The DNA end is more similar to TRBJ2-1, so the J call may be wrong. The germline V gene encodes CDR1 ENHRY and CDR2 SYGVKD. The CDR3 runs 14 residues. In nucleotides, the CDR3 is TGTGCCATCCGGGAAAGATTAGCGCCGGATGAGCAGTTCTTC. Translation gives CAIRERLAPDEQFF.

Only one count was recorded for this clonotype. V and J are TRBV5-5 and TRBJ2-3; D unresolved. Trimming took off 3 bases at V and 3 bases at J, with 11 bases between the two ends. This CDR3 has 14 residues. Germline CDR1 and CDR2: SGHKS and YYEKEE (reference sequence). As DNA, the CDR3 is TGTGCCAGCAGCTCCCTCGGTAAGACAGATACGCAGTATTTT. Protein product: CASSSLGKTDTQYF.

The table lists this clonotype with a few counts. This chain joins TRBV6-5 and TRBJ2-7; TRBD2 matches at 10 bases. This CDR3 region has 13 residues. Trimming at V came to 7 bases and at J to 4 bases, leaving 4 bases not matched to a gene. Germline lookup yields CDR1 MNHEY and CDR2 SVGAGI. CDR3 in DNA: TGTGCCAGCACCCGGACTAGCGGTTACGAGCAGTACTTC. As protein: CASTRTSGYEQYF.

The chain's CDR3 is CASSQVRQARGTGELFF. The DNA for the CDR3 is TGTGCCAGCAGCCAAGTCCGGCAGGCTCGGGGCACCGGGGAGCTGTTTTTT. This rearrangement joins TRBV14 to TRBJ2-2; possibly TRBD2 for D (5 bases). V was trimmed by 1 base and J by 4 bases, leaving 16 bases between them. The CDR3 sequence is 17 residues long. CDR1 and CDR2 (germline): SGHDN, FVKESK.

This clonotype has more than one count but fewer than ten. The chain is built from TRBV5-1 and TRBJ2-3; 8 positions match TRBD1. Looked up from germline, CDR1 is SGHRS and CDR2 is YFSETQ. J gave up 2 bases and V 4 bases, and 9 bases lay outside the gene matches. The CDR3 sequence is 16 residues long. CDR3 coding DNA: TGCGCCAGCAGCGACCGGGACAGGTCATACACAGATACGCAGTATTTT. This sequence encodes CASSDRDRSYTDTQYF.

This clonotype turned up a few times. This sequence joins TRBV4-1 and TRBJ2-5, with D perhaps matching TRBD2 (5 bases). Germline assignment: CDR1 MGHRA and CDR2 YSYEKL. Trimming left V 5 bases short and J 5 bases short, with 21 bases between. The CDR3 is 16 amino acids. The CDR3 coding sequence is TGCGCCAGCAGCTATTTCGGAACACGGGGAAAGGAGACCCAGTACTTC. This gives the protein CASSYFGTRGKETQYF.

The V and J genes are TRBV5-4 and TRBJ1-4; a weak D match, TRBD1 (5 bases). Looked up from germline, CDR1 is SGHNT and CDR2 is YYREEE (reference sequence). V was trimmed by 4 bases and J by 5 bases, leaving 15 bases between them. This CDR3 region has 15 residues. The CDR3 bases are TGTGCCAGCAGCCTGGAAAGGCAGGGAAATGAAAAACTGTTTTTT. It translates to CASSLERQGNEKLFF.

This chain links TRBV28 with TRBJ2-7; 9 bases line up with TRBD1. CDR1 MDHEN and CDR2 SYDVKM come from the germline V gene. The V gene end was trimmed by 3 bases and the J gene end by 4 bases; junction bases not matched to a gene: 7. There are 15 residues in the CDR3. CDR3 region: CASSLAGQGGYEQYF. DNA of the CDR3: TGTGCCAGCAGTTTGGCGGGACAGGGTGGTTACGAGCAGTACTTC. Full variable domain (outside the CDR3, taken from reference TRBV28 and TRBJ2-7): DVKVTQSSRYLVKRTGEKVFLECVQDMDHENMFWYRQDPGLGLRLIYFSYDVKMKEKGDIPEGYSVSREKKERFSLILESASTNQTSMYLCASSLAGQGGYEQYFGPGTRLTVT.

This clonotype has more than one count but fewer than ten. The rearrangement uses TRBV7-9 and TRBJ2-7, with TRBD2 as a possible D gene (6 bases). CDR1 is SEHNR and CDR2 is FQNEAQ in the germline V gene (reference sequence). This CDR3 has 16 residues. V dropped 2 bases and J dropped 7 bases, with 21 bases sitting between them. CDR3 loop: CASSLTFLRGAEEQYF. In DNA form, the CDR3 reads TGTGCCAGCAGCTTAACATTTCTGCGCGGGGCGGAAGAGCAGTACTTC.

A few counts support this clonotype. The chain carries TRBV15 and TRBJ1-4; a possible D gene is TRBD1 (5 bases). This CDR3 spans 14 amino acids. Trimming took 5 bases from V and 0 from J, leaving 7 bases between them. Germline loops: CDR1 LNHNV, CDR2 YYDKDF (reference sequence). The CDR3 coding sequence is TGTGCCACCAGCGTAGGGGCAACTAATGAAAAACTGTTTTTT. Amino acids: CATSVGATNEKLFF.

V and J are TRBV19 and TRBJ2-3; no reliable D call. Germline V gene data show CDR1 as LNHDA and CDR2 as SQIVND (reference sequence). The CDR3 extends over 14 amino acids. The germline V and J ends were trimmed by 5 bases and 6 bases, with 15 bases remaining between them. CDR3 sequence reads: CASSLAEVGDTQYF. The DNA of the CDR3 is TGTGCCAGTAGTCTGGCAGAGGTAGGGGATACGCAGTATTTT.

The CDR3: CASSLAGERINEQFF. As DNA, the CDR3 is TGCGCCAGCAGCTTAGCGGGAGAAAGGATTAATGAGCAGTTCTTC. V usage is TRBV5-1 and J usage is TRBJ2-1; 8 nucleotides line up with TRBD2. V was clipped by 2 bases and J by 7 bases; unmatched bases: 8. CDR1 SGHRS and CDR2 YFSETQ come from the germline V gene. The CDR3 runs 15 residues.

There are a few counts of this clonotype. The chain has TRBV12-3 or TRBV12-4 and TRBJ1-1; TRBD1 agrees at 7 bases. The trim removed 5 bases at V and 11 bases at J, leaving 5 bases unmatched. This CDR3 has 11 residues. CDR3 coding DNA: TGTGCCAGCAGTGACAGGGTTTTGGCTTTCTTT. It is translated as CASSDRVLAFF.

The V call is TRBV7-6, the J call TRBJ2-3; D perhaps matches TRBD2 (6 bases). CDR1 is SGHVS, CDR2 FNYEAQ, per germline. This CDR3 is built from 14 residues. V was shortened by 4 bases and J by 6 bases, with 14 bases between the two germline ends. CDR3 sequence: CASSSGTFGDTQYF. CDR3 sequence (DNA): TGTGCCAGCAGCTCCGGGACTTTTGGGGATACGCAGTATTTT.

This clonotype was picked up a small number of times. J is TRBJ2-5 and V is TRBV4-1; a weak D match, TRBD1 (5 bases). The J call may be mistaken, given a closer DNA end match to TRBJ2-1. The germline gives CDR1 MGHRA, CDR2 YSYEKL. The CDR3 sequence is 12 residues long. The CDR3 protein is CATATASNEQFF. Written as DNA, the CDR3 is TGCGCCACCGCGACAGCTTCCAATGAGCAGTTCTTC.

The rearrangement links TRBV19 to TRBJ2-2, with D maybe TRBD1 (6 bases). Germline loops: CDR1 LNHDA, CDR2 SQIVND (reference sequence). With 6 bases removed from V and 1 base from J, the gap between germline ends came to 6 bases. The CDR3 loop spans 13 amino acids. The CDR3 region has the DNA TGTGCCAGTAGGGGACAGAACACCGGGGAGCTGTTTTTT. Protein product: CASRGQNTGELFF.

The chain employs TRBV6-1 and TRBJ2-7, with 13 bases matching TRBD2. With V trimmed by 3 bases and J by 0 bases, 5 bases remained unmatched. Germline V gives CDR1 MNHNS, CDR2 SASEGT. The CDR3 is made up of 17 amino acids. CDR3 sequence: CASSDLGLAGYSYEQYF. CDR3 DNA: TGTGCCAGCAGTGACCTGGGACTAGCGGGGTACTCCTACGAGCAGTACTTC.

This clonotype was found a few times. The chain uses TRBV20-1 and TRBJ1-2; D gene unclear. V was trimmed by 6 bases and J by 8 bases, leaving 16 bases between them. The CDR3 consists of 12 residues. Germline lookup yields CDR1 DFQATT and CDR2 SNEGSKA (reference sequence). The CDR3 sequence: CSAEPGLSGYTF. The DNA for the CDR3 is TGCAGTGCGGAACCAGGCTTATCGGGCTACACCTTC.

The rearrangement links TRBV12-3 or TRBV12-4 to TRBJ2-5; D not resolved. V lost 5 bases and J lost 5, with 9 bases in between. The CDR3 is 12 amino acids. The CDR3 here is CASSTRRETQYF. In DNA form, the CDR3 reads TGTGCCAGCAGTACTCGCCGGGAGACCCAGTACTTC.